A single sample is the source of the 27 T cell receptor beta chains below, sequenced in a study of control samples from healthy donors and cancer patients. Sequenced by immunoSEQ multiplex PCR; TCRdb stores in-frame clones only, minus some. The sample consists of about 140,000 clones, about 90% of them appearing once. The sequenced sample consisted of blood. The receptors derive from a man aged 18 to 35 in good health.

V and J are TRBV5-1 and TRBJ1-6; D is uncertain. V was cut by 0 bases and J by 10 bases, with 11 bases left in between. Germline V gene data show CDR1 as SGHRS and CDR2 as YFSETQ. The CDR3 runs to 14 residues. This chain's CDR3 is CASSLGGVGSPLHF. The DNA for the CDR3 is TGCGCCAGCAGCTTGGGTGGGGTTGGGTCACCCCTCCACTTT.

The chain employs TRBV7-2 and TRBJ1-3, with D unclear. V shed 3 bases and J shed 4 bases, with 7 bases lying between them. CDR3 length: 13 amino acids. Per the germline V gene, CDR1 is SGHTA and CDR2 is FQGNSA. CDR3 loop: CASSFSPGNTIYF. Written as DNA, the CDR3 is TGTGCCAGCAGCTTTTCCCCCGGAAACACCATATATTTT. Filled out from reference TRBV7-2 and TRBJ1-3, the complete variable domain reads GAGVSQSPSNKVTEKGKDVELRCDPISGHTALYWYRQSLGQGLEFLIYFQGNSAPDKSGLPSDRFSAERTGGSVSTLTIQRTQQEDSAVYLCASSFSPGNTIYFGEGSWLTVV.

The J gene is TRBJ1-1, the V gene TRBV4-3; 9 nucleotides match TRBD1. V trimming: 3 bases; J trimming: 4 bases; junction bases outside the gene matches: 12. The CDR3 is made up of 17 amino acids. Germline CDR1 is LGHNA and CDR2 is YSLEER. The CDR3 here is CASSQEGTGSIVTEAFF. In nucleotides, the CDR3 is TGCGCCAGCAGCCAGGAGGGGACAGGGTCTATCGTCACTGAAGCTTTCTTT.

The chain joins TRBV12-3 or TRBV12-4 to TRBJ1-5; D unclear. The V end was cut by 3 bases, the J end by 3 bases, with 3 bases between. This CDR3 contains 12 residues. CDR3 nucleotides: TGTGCCAGCAGTTTCGTCAATCAGCCCCAGCATTTT. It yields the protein CASSFVNQPQHF.

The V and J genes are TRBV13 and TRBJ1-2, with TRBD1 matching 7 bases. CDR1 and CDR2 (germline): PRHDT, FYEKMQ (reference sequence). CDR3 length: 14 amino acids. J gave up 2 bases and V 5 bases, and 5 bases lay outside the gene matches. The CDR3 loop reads CASSADRRNYGYTF. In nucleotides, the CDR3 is TGTGCCAGCAGCGCGGACAGGCGGAACTATGGCTACACCTTC. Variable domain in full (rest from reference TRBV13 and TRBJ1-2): AAGVIQSPRHLIKEKRETATLKCYPIPRHDTVYWYQQGPGQDPQFLISFYEKMQSDKGSIPDRFSAQQFSDYHSELNMSSLELGDSALYFCASSADRRNYGYTFGSGTRLTVV.

The CDR3 nucleotides read TGTGCCAGCAGTTTACCGGGGCCCTATGGCTACACCTTC. Its protein product is CASSLPGPYGYTF. V and J are TRBV28 and TRBJ1-2, with TRBD1 as a possible D gene (5 bases). Per the germline V gene, CDR1 is MDHEN and CDR2 is SYDVKM. V lost 2 bases and J 4 bases, leaving 8 bases between the germline ends. The CDR3 totals 13 residues.

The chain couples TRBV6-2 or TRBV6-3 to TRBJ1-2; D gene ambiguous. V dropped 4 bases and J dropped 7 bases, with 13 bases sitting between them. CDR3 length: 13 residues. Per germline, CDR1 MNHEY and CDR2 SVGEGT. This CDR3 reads CASSFGLEGGYTF. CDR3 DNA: TGTGCCAGCAGTTTCGGCTTGGAGGGTGGCTACACCTTC.

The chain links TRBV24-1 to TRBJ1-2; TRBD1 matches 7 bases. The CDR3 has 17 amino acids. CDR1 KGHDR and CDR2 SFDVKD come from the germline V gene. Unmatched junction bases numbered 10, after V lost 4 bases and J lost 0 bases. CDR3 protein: CATSDPRDSSSNYGYTF. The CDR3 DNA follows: TGTGCCACCAGTGACCCCCGGGACAGTTCCTCTAACTATGGCTACACCTTC.

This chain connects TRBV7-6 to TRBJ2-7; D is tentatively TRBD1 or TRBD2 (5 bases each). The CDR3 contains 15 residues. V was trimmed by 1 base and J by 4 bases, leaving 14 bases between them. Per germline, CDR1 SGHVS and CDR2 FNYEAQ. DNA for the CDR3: TGTGCCAGCAGCTTAGGGCAGGGCGGAGGTTACGAGCAGTACTTC. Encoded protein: CASSLGQGGGYEQYF.

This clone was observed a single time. CDR3 DNA sequence: TGTGCCAGCAGTCGCTCCGGAGAAAATGAAAAACTGTTTTTT. It translates to CASSRSGENEKLFF. The chain links TRBV7-8 to TRBJ1-4; D ambiguous. CDR3 length equals 14 residues. V lost 6 bases, J lost 5 bases, and 13 bases lay in between. The germline gives CDR1 SGHVS, CDR2 FQNEAQ.

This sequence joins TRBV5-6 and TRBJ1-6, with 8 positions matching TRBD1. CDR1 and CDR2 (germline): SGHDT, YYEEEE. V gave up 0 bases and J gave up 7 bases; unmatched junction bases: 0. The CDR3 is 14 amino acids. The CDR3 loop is CASSLGQGNSPLHF. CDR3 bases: TGTGCCAGCAGCTTGGGACAGGGGAATTCACCCCTCCACTTT.

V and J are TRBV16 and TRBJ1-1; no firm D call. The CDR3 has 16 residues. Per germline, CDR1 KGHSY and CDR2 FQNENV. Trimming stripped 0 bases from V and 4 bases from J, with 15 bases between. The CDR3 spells CASSQSTGRVGTEAFF. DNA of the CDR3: TGTGCCAGCAGCCAATCTACGGGGAGGGTTGGCACTGAAGCTTTCTTT.

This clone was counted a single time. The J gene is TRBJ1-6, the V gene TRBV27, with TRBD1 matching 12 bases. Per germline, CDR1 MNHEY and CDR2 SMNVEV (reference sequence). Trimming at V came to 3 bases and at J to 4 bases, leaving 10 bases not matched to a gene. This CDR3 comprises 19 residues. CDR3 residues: CASSFRPGQGASYNSPLHF. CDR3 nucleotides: TGTGCCAGCAGTTTTAGGCCGGGACAGGGGGCGAGTTATAATTCACCCCTCCACTTT.

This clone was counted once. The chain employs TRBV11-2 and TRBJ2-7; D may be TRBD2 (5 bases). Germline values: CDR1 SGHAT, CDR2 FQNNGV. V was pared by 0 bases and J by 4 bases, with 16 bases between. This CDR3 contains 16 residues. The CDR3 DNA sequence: TGTGCCAGCAGCTTAGATAGTTGGGGTTCGGGGTACGAGCAGTACTTC. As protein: CASSLDSWGSGYEQYF.

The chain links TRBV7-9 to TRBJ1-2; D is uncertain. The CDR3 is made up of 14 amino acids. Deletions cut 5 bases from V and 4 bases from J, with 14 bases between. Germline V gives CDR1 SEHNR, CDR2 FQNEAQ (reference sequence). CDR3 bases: TGTGCCAGCAGCCCAGAGGCCGGACCCTATGGCTACACCTTC. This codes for CASSPEAGPYGYTF.

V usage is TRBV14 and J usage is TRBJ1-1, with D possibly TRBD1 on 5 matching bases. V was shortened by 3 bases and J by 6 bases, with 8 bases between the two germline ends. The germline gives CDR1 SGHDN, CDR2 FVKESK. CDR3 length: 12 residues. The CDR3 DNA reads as TGTGCCAGCAGCCATTGGGGGGCTGAAGCTTTCTTT. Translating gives CASSHWGAEAFF.

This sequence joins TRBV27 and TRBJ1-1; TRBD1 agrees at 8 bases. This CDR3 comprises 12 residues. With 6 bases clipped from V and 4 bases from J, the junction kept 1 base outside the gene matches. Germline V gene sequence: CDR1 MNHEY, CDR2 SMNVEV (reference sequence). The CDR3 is CASSTGGTEAFF. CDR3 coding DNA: TGTGCCAGCAGCACAGGGGGCACTGAAGCTTTCTTT.

The CDR3 reads CASLRAGNTEAFF. DNA of the CDR3: TGTGCCAGTTTGCGGGCGGGTAACACTGAAGCTTTCTTT. The chain couples TRBV18 to TRBJ1-1; D is undetermined. V lost 9 bases and J lost 2, with 13 bases in between. Germline V gene data show CDR1 as KGHSH and CDR2 as LQKENI. This CDR3 region has 13 residues.

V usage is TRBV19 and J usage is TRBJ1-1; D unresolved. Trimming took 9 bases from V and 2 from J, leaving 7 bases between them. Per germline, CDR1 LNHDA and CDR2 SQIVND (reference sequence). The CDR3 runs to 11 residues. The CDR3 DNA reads TGTGCCAGGCGGACTAACACTGAAGCTTTCTTT. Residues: CARRTNTEAFF.

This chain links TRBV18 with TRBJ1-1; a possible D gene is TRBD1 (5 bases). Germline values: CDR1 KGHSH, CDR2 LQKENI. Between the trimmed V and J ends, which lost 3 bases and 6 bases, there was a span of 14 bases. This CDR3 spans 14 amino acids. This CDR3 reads CASSPGLLGAEAFF. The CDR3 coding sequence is TGTGCCAGCTCACCGGGGCTCTTAGGGGCTGAAGCTTTCTTT.

The CDR3 DNA follows: TGTGCCAGTAGTATACGGACAGATTATAGCAATCAGCCCCAGCATTTT. Amino acids: CASSIRTDYSNQPQHF. J is TRBJ1-5 and V is TRBV19, with a possible D match to TRBD1 (6 bases). Germline CDR1 is LNHDA and CDR2 is SQIVND (reference sequence). This CDR3 region has 16 residues. Trimming pared 2 bases from V and 0 bases from J, leaving 11 bases between.

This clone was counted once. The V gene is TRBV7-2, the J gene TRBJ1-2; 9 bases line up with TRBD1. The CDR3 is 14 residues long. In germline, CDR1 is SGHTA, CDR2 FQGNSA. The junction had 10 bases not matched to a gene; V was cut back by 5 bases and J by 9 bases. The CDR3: CASSQHGQGTRYTF. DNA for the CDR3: TGTGCCAGCAGCCAACACGGACAGGGGACCCGCTACACCTTC.

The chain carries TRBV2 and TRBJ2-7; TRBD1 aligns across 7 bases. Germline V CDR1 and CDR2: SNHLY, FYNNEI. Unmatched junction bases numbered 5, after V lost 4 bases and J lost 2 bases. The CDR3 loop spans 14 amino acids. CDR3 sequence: CASSADREAYEQYF. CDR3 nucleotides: TGTGCCAGCAGTGCTGACAGGGAAGCCTACGAGCAGTACTTC.

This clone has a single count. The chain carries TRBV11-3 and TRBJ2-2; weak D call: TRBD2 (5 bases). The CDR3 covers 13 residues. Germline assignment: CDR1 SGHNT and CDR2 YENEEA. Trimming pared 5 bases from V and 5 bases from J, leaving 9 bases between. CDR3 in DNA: TGTGCCAGCAGCCTAACTAGGACCGGGGAGCTGTTTTTT. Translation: CASSLTRTGELFF.

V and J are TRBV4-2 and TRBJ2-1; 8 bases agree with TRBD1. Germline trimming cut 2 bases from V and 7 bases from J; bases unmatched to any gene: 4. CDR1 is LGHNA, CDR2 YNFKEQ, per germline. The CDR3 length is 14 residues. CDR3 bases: TGTGCCAGCAGCCAAACGGACAGGGCAAATGAGCAGTTCTTC. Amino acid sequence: CASSQTDRANEQFF.

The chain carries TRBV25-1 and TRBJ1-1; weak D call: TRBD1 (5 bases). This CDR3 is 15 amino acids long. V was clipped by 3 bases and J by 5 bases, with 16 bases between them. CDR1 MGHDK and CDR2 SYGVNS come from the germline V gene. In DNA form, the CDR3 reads TGTGCCAGCAGTGAGGACTTCCTCAGGGCGACTGAAGCTTTCTTT. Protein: CASSEDFLRATEAFF. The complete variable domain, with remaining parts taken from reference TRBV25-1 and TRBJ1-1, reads EADIYQTPRYLVIGTGKKITLECSQTMGHDKMYWYQQDPGMELHLIHYSYGVNSTEKGDLSSESTVSRIRTEHFPLTLESARPSHTSQYLCASSEDFLRATEAFFGQGTRLTVV.

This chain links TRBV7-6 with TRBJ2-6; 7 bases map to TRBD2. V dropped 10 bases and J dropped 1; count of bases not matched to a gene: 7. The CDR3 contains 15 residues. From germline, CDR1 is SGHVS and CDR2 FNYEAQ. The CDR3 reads CATRGRGSGANVLTF. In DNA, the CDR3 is TGTGCCACCCGCGGGAGAGGGTCTGGGGCCAACGTCCTGACTTTC.